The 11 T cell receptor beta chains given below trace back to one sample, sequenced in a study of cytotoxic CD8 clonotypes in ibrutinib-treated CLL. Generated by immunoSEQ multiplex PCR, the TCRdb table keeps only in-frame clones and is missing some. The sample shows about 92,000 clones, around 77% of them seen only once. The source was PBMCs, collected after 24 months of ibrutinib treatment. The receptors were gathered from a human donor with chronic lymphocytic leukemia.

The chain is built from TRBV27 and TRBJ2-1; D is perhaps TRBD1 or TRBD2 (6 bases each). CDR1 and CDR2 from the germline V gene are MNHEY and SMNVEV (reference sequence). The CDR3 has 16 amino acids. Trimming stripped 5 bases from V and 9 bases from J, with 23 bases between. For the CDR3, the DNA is TGTGCCAGCAGTCCGGAGGGGGACTTCCTGGAATTTGAGCAGTTCTTC. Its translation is CASSPEGDFLEFEQFF.

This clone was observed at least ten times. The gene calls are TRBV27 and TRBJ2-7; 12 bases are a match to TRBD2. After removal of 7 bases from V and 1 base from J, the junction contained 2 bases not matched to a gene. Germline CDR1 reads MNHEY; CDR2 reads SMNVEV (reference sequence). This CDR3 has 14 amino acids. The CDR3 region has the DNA TGTGCCAGCAACGGACTAGCGGGATCCTACGAGCAGTACTTC. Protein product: CASNGLAGSYEQYF.

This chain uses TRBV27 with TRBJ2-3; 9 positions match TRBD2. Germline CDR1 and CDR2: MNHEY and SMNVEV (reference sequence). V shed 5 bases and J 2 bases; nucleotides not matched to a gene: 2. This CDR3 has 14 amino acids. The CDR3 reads CASSRTSDTDTQYF. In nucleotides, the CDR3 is TGTGCCAGCAGTCGGACTAGCGACACAGATACGCAGTATTTT.

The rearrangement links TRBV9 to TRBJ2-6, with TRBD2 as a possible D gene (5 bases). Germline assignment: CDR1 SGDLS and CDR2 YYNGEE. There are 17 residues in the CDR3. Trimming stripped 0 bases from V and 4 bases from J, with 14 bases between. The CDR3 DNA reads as TGTGCCAGCAGCGTAGGCGGAGGCGGGTTCGGGGCCAACGTCCTGACTTTC. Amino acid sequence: CASSVGGGGFGANVLTF.

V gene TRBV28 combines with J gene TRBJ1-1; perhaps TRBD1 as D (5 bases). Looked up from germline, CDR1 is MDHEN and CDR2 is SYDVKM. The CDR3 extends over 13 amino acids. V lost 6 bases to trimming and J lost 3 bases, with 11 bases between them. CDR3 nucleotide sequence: TGTGCCAGCAGCCTCGGGGGGGACACTGAAGCTTTCTTT. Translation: CASSLGGDTEAFF.

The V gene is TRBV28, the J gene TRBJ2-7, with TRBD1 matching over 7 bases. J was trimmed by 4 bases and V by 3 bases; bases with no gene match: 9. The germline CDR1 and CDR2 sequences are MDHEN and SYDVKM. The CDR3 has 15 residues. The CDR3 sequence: CASSFQDRILYEQYF. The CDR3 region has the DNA TGTGCCAGCAGTTTCCAGGACAGGATCTTATACGAGCAGTACTTC. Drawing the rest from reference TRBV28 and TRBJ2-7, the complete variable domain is DVKVTQSSRYLVKRTGEKVFLECVQDMDHENMFWYRQDPGLGLRLIYFSYDVKMKEKGDIPEGYSVSREKKERFSLILESASTNQTSMYLCASSFQDRILYEQYFGPGTRLTVT.

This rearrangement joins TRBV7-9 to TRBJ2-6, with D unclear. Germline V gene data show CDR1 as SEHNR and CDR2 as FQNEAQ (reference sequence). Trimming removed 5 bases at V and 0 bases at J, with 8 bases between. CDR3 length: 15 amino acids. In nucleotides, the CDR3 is TGTGCCAGCAGCCTACAGAACTCTGGGGCCAACGTCCTGACTTTC. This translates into CASSLQNSGANVLTF.

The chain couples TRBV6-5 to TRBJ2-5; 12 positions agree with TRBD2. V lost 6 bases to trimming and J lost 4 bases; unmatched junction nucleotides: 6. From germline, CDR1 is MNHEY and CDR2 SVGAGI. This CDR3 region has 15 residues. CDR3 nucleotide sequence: TGTGCCAGCAGGCCGACTAGCGGGAGTGTAGAGACCCAGTACTTC. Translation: CASRPTSGSVETQYF.

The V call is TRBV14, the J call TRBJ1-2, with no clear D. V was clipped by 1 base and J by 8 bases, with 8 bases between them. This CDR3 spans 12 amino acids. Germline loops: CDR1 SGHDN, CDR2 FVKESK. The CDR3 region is CASSQAGKGYTF. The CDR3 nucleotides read TGTGCCAGCAGCCAAGCGGGAAAGGGCTACACCTTC.

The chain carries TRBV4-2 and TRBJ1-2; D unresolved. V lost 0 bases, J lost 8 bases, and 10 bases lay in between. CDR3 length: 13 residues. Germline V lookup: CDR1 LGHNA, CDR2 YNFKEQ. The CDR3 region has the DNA TGTGCCAGCAGCCAAGAGCTAGTTTGGGGCTACACCTTC. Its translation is CASSQELVWGYTF.

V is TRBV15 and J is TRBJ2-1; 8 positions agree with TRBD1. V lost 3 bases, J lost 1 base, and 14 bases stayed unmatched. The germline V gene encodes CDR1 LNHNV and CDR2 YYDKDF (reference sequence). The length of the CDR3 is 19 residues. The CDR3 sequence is CATSSLPLTGVISYNEQFF. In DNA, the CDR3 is TGTGCCACCAGCAGCTTGCCCCTGACAGGGGTGATTTCCTACAATGAGCAGTTCTTC.